This entry concerns a single T cell receptor (beta chain). Its antigen is not identified. The data belong to a study of T cell responses to AZD1222 COVID-19 vaccine. Germline V lookup: CDR1 SGHVS, CDR2 FNYEAQ. Trimming took 5 bases from V and 3 from J; bases not matched to a gene: 10. The CDR3 covers 15 residues. Some clones are missing from TCRdb's copy, which holds only in-frame ones; the method was immunoSEQ multiplex PCR. The sample shows some 150,000 clones, 80% to 95% of them seen only once. Notes on the study in general: Spike was spanned by vaccine-associated CD4 TCRs, which were dominant at 160-218 and 743-854. Nearly half of the spike-specific TCRs reportedly recognize variant regions that carry no mutations. Females outnumbered males among donors, who were mostly white British; clonal diversity was possibly underestimated.

The source was peripheral blood, collected on day 0 of AZD1222 vaccination. The sequence was obtained from an adult in good health. The V and J genes are TRBV7-6 and TRBJ2-7; TRBD2 agrees at 7 bases. In DNA, the CDR3 is TGTGCCAGCAGCCCCGGTCTAGCGGACCGCTACGAGCAGTACTTC. It codes for CASSPGLADRYEQYF.